The present entry profiles one T cell receptor (beta chain) with its context. Per the original methods: Estimation of nucleated cell counts relied on the amplification of reference gene primers. Here immunoSEQ multiplex PCR was the method, and the copy in TCRdb shows in-frame clones only, minus some. V and J calls and clone size come straight from that table; D and trimming were deduced from the DNA. The sample records approximately 350,000 clones, approximately 91% being singletons. During active infection, Seattle patients enrolled and were then monitored through disease. CDR3 length: 14 residues. Trimming cost V 4 bases and J 1 base, with 11 bases left between them. The germline gives CDR1 SGHRS, CDR2 YFSETQ. This sample was included in a study of blood T cell repertoires in COVID-19. Study in general: COVID-19 samples from acute and convalescent phases originated in the United States, Italy and Spain. Sample material is recorded as cDNA or gDNA derived from T cells, B-cell-depleted T cells, or PBMCs.

This chain links TRBV5-1 with TRBJ2-5; perhaps TRBD1 as D (6 bases). Input material: peripheral blood. The clonotype was recovered from a woman aged 65 to 85 with COVID-19, enrolled during active disease. The chain's CDR3 is CASSPGRGQETQYF. CDR3 sequence (DNA): TGCGCCAGCAGCCCCGGCAGGGGCCAAGAGACCCAGTACTTC.